This T cell receptor beta chain was captured by sequencing in a study of blood T cell repertoires in COVID-19. Per the germline V gene, CDR1 is GTSNPN and CDR2 is SVGIG (reference sequence). This CDR3 has 13 amino acids. V gave up 4 bases and J gave up 4 bases, with 10 bases separating them. Generated by immunoSEQ multiplex PCR, the TCRdb table keeps only in-frame clones and is missing some. The sample lists 360,000 or so clones, around 83% occurring once. Material: PBMCs or T cells enriched from blood (not recorded which). This chain joins TRBV30 and TRBJ1-4; D not resolved. The TCR was taken from a woman in her forties or fifties who had recovered from COVID-19. CDR3 DNA: TGTGCCTGGACCAACTTAAATAATGAAAAACTGTTTTTT. It encodes CAWTNLNNEKLFF.